The present TCR beta chain was sequenced within a study of regulatory dendritic cells for organ transplantation. The wider study: Regulatory dendritic cells came from monocytes given vitamin D3 and IL-10. Study-level points and caveats: Naive T cells showed high diversity, memory cells less, memory CD8+ least. Mature dendritic cells appeared to drive more memory CD8+ clonal expansion than regulatory ones.

Sorted subsets were CFSE-labeled and cultured 4 to 6 days with allogeneic dendritic cells. Remarks on this clone: What it binds is unknown.

Profiling relied on immunoSEQ multiplex PCR, and the TCRdb table lists in-frame clones only, not all of them. The sample includes 20,000 to 25,000 clones, around 85% of them seen just once. The CDR3 covers 16 residues. Germline V gene lookup returns CDR1 SEHNR and CDR2 FQNEAQ (reference sequence). Trimming cost V 5 bases and J 2 bases; bases outside gene matches: 5. The material sequenced was naive CD4+ T cells from blood cultured with regulatory dendritic cells. The subset here: CD45RA+ naive T cells. The chain employs TRBV7-9 and TRBJ1-3; TRBD1 matches at 11 bases. The source is a human donor in good health. The CDR3 region is CASSLQDRGPGNTIYF. Here the CDR3 DNA reads TGTGCCAGCAGCCTCCAGGACAGGGGGCCTGGAAACACCATATATTTT.